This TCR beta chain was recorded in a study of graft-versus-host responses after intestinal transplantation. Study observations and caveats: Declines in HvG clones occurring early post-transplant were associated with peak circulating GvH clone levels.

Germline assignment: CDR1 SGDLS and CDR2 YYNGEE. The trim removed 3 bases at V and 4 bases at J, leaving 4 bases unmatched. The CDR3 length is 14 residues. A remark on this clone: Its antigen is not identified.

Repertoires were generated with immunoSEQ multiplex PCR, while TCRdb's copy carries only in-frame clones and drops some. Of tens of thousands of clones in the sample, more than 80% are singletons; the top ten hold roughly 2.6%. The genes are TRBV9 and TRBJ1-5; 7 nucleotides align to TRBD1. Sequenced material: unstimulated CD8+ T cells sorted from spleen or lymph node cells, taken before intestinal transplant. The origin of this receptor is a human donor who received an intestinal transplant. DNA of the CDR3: TGTGCCAGCAGCGCACAGGGGCGGAATCAGCCCCAGCATTTT. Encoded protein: CASSAQGRNQPQHF.